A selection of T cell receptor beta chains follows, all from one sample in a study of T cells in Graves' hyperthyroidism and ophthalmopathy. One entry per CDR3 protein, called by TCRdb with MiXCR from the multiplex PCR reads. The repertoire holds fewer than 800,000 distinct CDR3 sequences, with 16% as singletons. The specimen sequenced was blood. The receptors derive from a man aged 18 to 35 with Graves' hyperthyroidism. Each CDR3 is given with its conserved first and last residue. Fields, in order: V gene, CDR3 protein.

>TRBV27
CASSLEVHGANVLTF
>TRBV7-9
CASSPQGVGGGELFF
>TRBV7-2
CASSSTVLGSYEQYF
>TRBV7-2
CASSSGGGYGYTF
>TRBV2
CARVRGLNEQFF
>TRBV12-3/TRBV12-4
CASSLAGPYGYTF
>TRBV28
CASRQDRQYEKLFF
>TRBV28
CASSWGPAGPSTDTQYF
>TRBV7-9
CASSLVLAGMSEQYF
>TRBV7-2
CASSYKTGTSNHNEQFF
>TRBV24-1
CATSDPGTGHYEQYF
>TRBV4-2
CASSQDRGGQGQTQYF
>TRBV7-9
CASSHGLGETQYF
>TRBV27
CASRHNLLDPPINEQFF
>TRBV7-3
CASSLTGGSLNTKAFF
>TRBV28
CASSRDISYNEQFF
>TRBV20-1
CSARATSTDTQYF
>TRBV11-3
CASSFDSGNTIYF
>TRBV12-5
CASGYSIQVRPQHF
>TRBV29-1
CSVRTSGRSDTQYF
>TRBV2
CASKNSEASEQFF
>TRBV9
CASSPPTDTYEQYF
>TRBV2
CASRWTSGATDTQYF
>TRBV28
CASRTAQGALGANVLTF
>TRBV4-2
CASSQGRESSYEQYF
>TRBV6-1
CASIKTGGKYEQYF
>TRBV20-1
CSARDRGFIQYF
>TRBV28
CASSSDREQETQYF
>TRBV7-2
CASSGGAGSYYEQYF
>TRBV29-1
CSVEMQGPYEQYF
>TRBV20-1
CSAGGTSASKNLWEQYF
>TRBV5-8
CASNWTPGGNQPQHF
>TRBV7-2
CASSLDATSLNEQFF